The 21 T cell receptor beta chains reported below all come from one sample, sequenced in a study of identical twins. TCRdb called the 5' RACE reads again in MiXCR, with one record for every CDR3 protein. The sample lists approximately 94,000 distinct CDR3 sequences, about 6.1% occurring once. The sequenced sample was memory T cells sorted from blood. Receptor source: a woman between 45 and 65 years old in good health.

The gene calls are TRBV11-2 and TRBJ2-3; D gene uncertain. V lost 3 bases and J 1 base, leaving 14 bases between the germline ends. This CDR3 comprises 16 residues. Germline lookup yields CDR1 SGHAT and CDR2 FQNNGV. The CDR3 loop is CASSFGSHARTDTQYF. The CDR3 bases are TGTGCCAGCAGCTTTGGATCCCACGCCCGCACAGATACGCAGTATTTT.

This clonotype was counted at least ten times. V gene TRBV12-3 or TRBV12-4 combines with J gene TRBJ2-3; D tentatively reads TRBD1 or TRBD2 (6 bases each). CDR3 length: 13 residues. V lost 7 bases, J lost 2 bases, and 10 bases lay in between. DNA of the CDR3: TGTGCCAGCAACGGGGGCGACACAGATACGCAGTATTTT. Its translation: CASNGGDTDTQYF.

This clonotype was detected many times. J is TRBJ1-1 and V is TRBV28, with 10 positions matching TRBD1. CDR3 length: 16 amino acids. Germline-derived CDR1 and CDR2 are MDHEN and SYDVKM. V trimming: 4 bases; J trimming: 4 bases; junction bases outside the gene matches: 9. As DNA, the CDR3 is TGTGCCAGCAGTTCCCGGGACAGGGGAAGGGTCACTGAAGCTTTCTTT. This gives the protein CASSSRDRGRVTEAFF.

This clonotype was counted a few times. The chain employs TRBV5-4 and TRBJ2-3; TRBD1 aligns across 8 bases. The CDR3 totals 16 residues. CDR1 SGHNT and CDR2 YYREEE come from the germline V gene (reference sequence). V was clipped by 5 bases and J by 1 base; unmatched bases: 9. As DNA, the CDR3 is TGTGCCAGCAGACCTAGGACAGGGCTTGGCACAGATACGCAGTATTTT. Its translation is CASRPRTGLGTDTQYF.

As to this clonotype: This may be a read error, as it is one base from a much larger clone. The chain employs TRBV9 and TRBJ2-3; 11 bases agree with TRBD2. This CDR3 has 19 residues. From germline, CDR1 is SGDLS and CDR2 YYNGEE. CDR3 sequence: CACSAPGLADSGGTDTQYF. CDR3 in DNA: TGTGCCTGCAGCGCCCCGGGACTAGCGGACTCTGGGGGCACAGATACGCAGTATTTT.

The chain is built from TRBV20-1 and TRBJ2-3, with a weak D call TRBD2 (6 bases). The CDR3 totals 16 residues. The V gene lost 0 bases and the J gene lost 3 bases, with 16 bases spanning the gap. Germline V gene data show CDR1 as DFQATT and CDR2 as SNEGSKA (reference sequence). The CDR3 DNA follows: TGCAGTGCTAGAGACCCTTGGAGGGGATCGACAGATACGCAGTATTTT. This codes for CSARDPWRGSTDTQYF.

The chain combines TRBV30 with TRBJ1-2; D might be TRBD1 (6 bases). V dropped 3 bases and J dropped 2 bases, with 10 bases sitting between them. Per the germline V gene, CDR1 is GTSNPN and CDR2 is SVGIG (reference sequence). This CDR3 comprises 13 residues. CDR3 bases: TGTGCCTGGAGCCCGGACAGAAACTATGGCTACACCTTC. Residues: CAWSPDRNYGYTF.

This clonotype has ten or more counts. This chain links TRBV28 with TRBJ1-2, with 7 bases lining up with TRBD1. The germline V gene encodes CDR1 MDHEN and CDR2 SYDVKM. V lost 5 bases and J lost 6; bases outside the gene matches: 9. CDR3 length: 14 amino acids. CDR3 coding DNA: TGTGCCAGCAGTGAGGGACAGACTTACAATGGCTACACCTTC. This codes for CASSEGQTYNGYTF.

Many counts were recorded for this clonotype. The V call is TRBV7-9, the J call TRBJ2-3, with 7 bases fitting TRBD1. The CDR3 is made up of 14 amino acids. The V gene's germline CDR1 is SEHNR and CDR2 FQNEAQ (reference sequence). V gave up 8 bases and J gave up 0 bases; unmatched junction bases: 5. CDR3 amino acids: CASQSGGSTDTQYF. Written as DNA, the CDR3 is TGTGCCAGCCAGTCAGGGGGAAGCACAGATACGCAGTATTTT.

This clonotype was detected a few times. The J gene is TRBJ2-5, the V gene TRBV20-1; D possibly corresponds to TRBD2 (6 bases). Trimming shortened V by 6 bases and J by 3 bases, and 17 bases separated the two germline ends. The CDR3 spans 14 residues. Per the germline V gene, CDR1 is DFQATT and CDR2 is SNEGSKA (reference sequence). DNA for the CDR3: TGCAGTGCCGGAGGGGACTTGAGGAAAGAGACCCAGTACTTC. Protein product: CSAGGDLRKETQYF.

This clonotype was recorded many times. The chain carries TRBV10-2 and TRBJ2-7; D is perhaps TRBD1 or TRBD2 (5 bases each). Germline V lookup: CDR1 WSHSY, CDR2 SAAADI. This CDR3 spans 14 amino acids. V was trimmed by 3 bases and J by 2 bases, leaving 11 bases between them. In DNA form, the CDR3 reads TGCGCCAGCAGTGAATTGGGGCGGGCCTACGAGCAGTACGTC. Protein sequence: CASSELGRAYEQYV.

This clonotype was counted at least ten times. The gene calls are TRBV29-1 and TRBJ2-1; D not certain. The germline CDR1 and CDR2 sequences are SQVTM and ANQGSEA. Trimming shortened V by 0 bases and J by 5 bases, and 17 bases separated the two germline ends. CDR3 length: 16 amino acids. The CDR3 loop reads CSVEDWLEPLDNEQFF. The CDR3 DNA reads TGCAGCGTTGAAGATTGGTTGGAGCCCCTGGACAATGAGCAGTTCTTC.

By frequency in the sample, this clonotype is medium-sized. The rearrangement joins TRBV20-1 to TRBJ2-2; weak D call: TRBD2 (5 bases). The CDR3 has 13 residues. Deletions cut 4 bases from V and 4 bases from J, with 10 bases between. Per the germline V gene, CDR1 is DFQATT and CDR2 is SNEGSKA (reference sequence). The CDR3 here is CSAKRTVTGELFF. The CDR3 nucleotides read TGCAGTGCTAAGCGGACCGTCACCGGGGAGCTGTTTTTT.

This clonotype was seen many times. The rearrangement uses TRBV27 and TRBJ2-7; 8 bases match TRBD1. This CDR3 region has 19 residues. With V trimmed by 3 bases and J by 0 bases, 16 bases remained unmatched. In germline, CDR1 is MNHEY, CDR2 SMNVEV (reference sequence). CDR3 in DNA: TGTGCCAGCAGTTTTAGGATGTTAGGGACAGGTTATAACTCCTACGAGCAGTACTTC. Protein product: CASSFRMLGTGYNSYEQYF.

This clonotype was picked up many times. The chain employs TRBV3-1 and TRBJ2-1, with TRBD2 matching over 7 bases. V lost 4 bases, J lost 7 bases, and 10 bases stayed unmatched. From germline, CDR1 is LGHDT and CDR2 YNNKEL (reference sequence). CDR3 length: 15 amino acids. CDR3 in DNA: TGTGCCAGCAGCCCCATTGGGCGGGAGTGGAATGAGCAGTTCTTC. Translated, it gives CASSPIGREWNEQFF.

In this sample, this clonotype turned up a few times. The V and J genes are TRBV6-5 and TRBJ2-7; D not certain. This CDR3 spans 11 amino acids. V dropped 2 bases and J dropped 5 bases, with 4 bases sitting between them. Germline V gene lookup returns CDR1 MNHEY and CDR2 SVGAGI. CDR3 loop: CASSYLHEQYF. The CDR3, as DNA: TGTGCCAGCAGTTACCTCCACGAGCAGTACTTC.

At least ten counts were recorded for this clonotype. V usage is TRBV7-9 and J usage is TRBJ2-7, with 9 bases fitting TRBD2. Germline lookup yields CDR1 SEHNR and CDR2 FQNEAQ (reference sequence). Trimming removed 5 bases from V and 3 bases from J; junction bases left unmatched: 8. This CDR3 is 15 amino acids long. In DNA form, the CDR3 reads TGTGCCAGCAGCCATAGGACTAGCGAAATCTACGAGCAGTACTTC. As protein: CASSHRTSEIYEQYF. Supplemented by reference TRBV7-9 and TRBJ2-7, the full variable domain reads DTGVSQNPRHKITKRGQNVTFRCDPISEHNRLYWYRQTLGQGPEFLTYFQNEAQLEKSRLLSDRFSAERPKGSFSTLEIQRTEQGDSAMYLCASSHRTSEIYEQYFGPGTRLTVT.

The rearrangement joins TRBV12-3 or TRBV12-4 to TRBJ2-5, with 7 nucleotides matching TRBD2. The CDR3 consists of 14 residues. Trimming at V came to 6 bases and at J to 6 bases, leaving 10 bases not matched to a gene. CDR3 sequence (DNA): TGTGCCAGCAGCCATGGGGAGGGCTATCAGACCCAGTACTTC. Amino acids: CASSHGEGYQTQYF.

This clonotype was detected a few times. The chain joins TRBV5-1 to TRBJ2-5, with D possibly being TRBD2 (6 bases). Germline CDR1 is SGHRS and CDR2 is YFSETQ. The CDR3 loop spans 13 amino acids. V lost 4 bases, J lost 5 bases, and 12 bases lay in between. CDR3 in amino acids: CASSRGLAETQYF. CDR3 in DNA: TGCGCCAGCAGCCGGGGACTTGCGGAGACCCAGTACTTC.

The gene calls are TRBV20-1 and TRBJ2-6; D ambiguous. The CDR3 contains 13 residues. Germline CDR1 is DFQATT and CDR2 is SNEGSKA (reference sequence). V was cut by 3 bases and J by 0 bases, with 3 bases left in between. CDR3 in amino acids: CSASRSGANVLTF. Here the CDR3 DNA reads TGCAGTGCTAGCCGCTCTGGGGCCAACGTCCTGACTTTC.

The sample holds many counts of this clonotype. The chain links TRBV25-1 to TRBJ2-5; D tentatively fits TRBD1 or TRBD2 (5 bases each). This CDR3 is built from 13 residues. Trimming removed 6 bases from V and 1 base from J, with 9 bases in between. From germline, CDR1 is MGHDK and CDR2 SYGVNS. CDR3 sequence (DNA): TGTGCCAGCAGGAGGGACGGCCAAGAGACCCAGTACTTC. This encodes CASRRDGQETQYF.